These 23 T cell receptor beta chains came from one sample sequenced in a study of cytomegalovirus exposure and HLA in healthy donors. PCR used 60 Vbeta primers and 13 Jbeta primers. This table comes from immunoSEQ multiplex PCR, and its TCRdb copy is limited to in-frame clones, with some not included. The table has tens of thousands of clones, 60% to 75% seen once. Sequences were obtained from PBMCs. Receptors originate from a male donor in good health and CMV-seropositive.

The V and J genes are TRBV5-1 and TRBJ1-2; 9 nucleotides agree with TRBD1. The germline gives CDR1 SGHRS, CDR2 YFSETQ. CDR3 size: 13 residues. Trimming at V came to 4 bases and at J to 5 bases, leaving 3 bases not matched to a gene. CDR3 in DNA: TGCGCCAGCAGCACGGGACAGGGATATGGCTACACCTTC. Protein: CASSTGQGYGYTF.

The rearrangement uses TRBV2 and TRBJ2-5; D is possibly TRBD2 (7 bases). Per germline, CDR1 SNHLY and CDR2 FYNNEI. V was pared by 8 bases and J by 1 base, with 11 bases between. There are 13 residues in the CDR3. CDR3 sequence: CASGRGVQETQYF. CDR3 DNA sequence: TGTGCCAGCGGGAGGGGGGTCCAAGAGACCCAGTACTTC.

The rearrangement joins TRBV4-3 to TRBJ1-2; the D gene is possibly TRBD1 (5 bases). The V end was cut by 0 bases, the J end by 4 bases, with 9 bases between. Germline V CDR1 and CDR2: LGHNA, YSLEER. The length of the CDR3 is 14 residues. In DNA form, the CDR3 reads TGCGCCAGCAGCCAAGATTGGGACTCCTATGGCTACACCTTC. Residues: CASSQDWDSYGYTF.

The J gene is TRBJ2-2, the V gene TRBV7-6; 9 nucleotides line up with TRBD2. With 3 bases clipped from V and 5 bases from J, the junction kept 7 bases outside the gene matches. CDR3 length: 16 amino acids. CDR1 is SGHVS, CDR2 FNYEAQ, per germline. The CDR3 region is CASSFASGEVTGELFF. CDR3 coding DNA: TGTGCCAGCAGCTTTGCTAGCGGGGAAGTTACCGGGGAGCTGTTTTTT.

In DNA form, the CDR3 reads TGTGCCAGCATCGCGGACAGTCCTGCTAGCACAGATACGCAGTATTTT. Amino acid sequence: CASIADSPASTDTQYF. The chain combines TRBV2 with TRBJ2-3, with D maybe TRBD1 (6 bases). This CDR3 is built from 16 residues. Germline loops: CDR1 SNHLY, CDR2 FYNNEI. V was clipped by 7 bases and J by 0 bases, with 17 bases between them.

The CDR3 is CASSPPGQGSYEQYF. The CDR3 DNA reads TGTGCCAGCAGCCCCCCGGGACAGGGCTCTTACGAGCAGTACTTC. The chain links TRBV5-5 to TRBJ2-7, with 9 bases aligning to TRBD1. Germline CDR1 is SGHKS and CDR2 is YYEKEE (reference sequence). Losses at the gene ends were 4 bases for V and 4 bases for J; bases not matched to a gene: 9. This CDR3 has 15 residues.

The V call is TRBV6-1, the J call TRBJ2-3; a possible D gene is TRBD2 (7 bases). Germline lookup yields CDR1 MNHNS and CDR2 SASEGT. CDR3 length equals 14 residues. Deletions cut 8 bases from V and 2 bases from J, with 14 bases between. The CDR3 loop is CASDGGGDTDTQYF. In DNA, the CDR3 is TGTGCCAGCGATGGCGGGGGCGACACAGATACGCAGTATTTT.

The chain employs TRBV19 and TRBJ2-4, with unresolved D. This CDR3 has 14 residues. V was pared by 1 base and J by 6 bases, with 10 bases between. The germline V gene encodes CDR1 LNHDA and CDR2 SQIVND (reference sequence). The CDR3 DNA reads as TGTGCCAGTAGTATAGCCCGCCTCGGAAACATTCAGTACTTC. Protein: CASSIARLGNIQYF.

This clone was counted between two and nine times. This CDR3 reads CASSLRPGTGSGGSYNEQFF. The CDR3 bases are TGTGCCAGCAGCCTGCGTCCCGGGACAGGGTCGGGAGGTTCCTACAATGAGCAGTTCTTC. The rearrangement joins TRBV7-3 to TRBJ2-1; 9 bases fit TRBD1. Germline V gene lookup returns CDR1 SGHTA and CDR2 FQGTGA. The CDR3 consists of 20 residues. Trimming at V came to 5 bases and at J to 1 base, leaving 18 bases not matched to a gene.

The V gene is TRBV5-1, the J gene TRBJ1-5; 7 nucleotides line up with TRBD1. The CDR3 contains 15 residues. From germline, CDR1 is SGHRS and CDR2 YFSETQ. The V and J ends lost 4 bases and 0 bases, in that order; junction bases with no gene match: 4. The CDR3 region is CASSPGTVSNQPQHF. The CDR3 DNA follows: TGCGCCAGCAGCCCCGGGACAGTTAGCAATCAGCCCCAGCATTTT.

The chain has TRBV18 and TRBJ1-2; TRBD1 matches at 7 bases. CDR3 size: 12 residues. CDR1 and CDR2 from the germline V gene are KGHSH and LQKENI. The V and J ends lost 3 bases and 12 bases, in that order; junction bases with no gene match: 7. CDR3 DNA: TGTGCCAGCTCACCGGAGACAGGGCAACACACCTTC. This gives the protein CASSPETGQHTF.

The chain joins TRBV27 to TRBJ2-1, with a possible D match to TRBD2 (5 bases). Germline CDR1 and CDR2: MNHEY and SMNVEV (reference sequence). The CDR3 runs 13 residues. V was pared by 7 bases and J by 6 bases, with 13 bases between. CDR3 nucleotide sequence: TGTGCCAGCACCTTGGGAGAACCCAATGAGCAGTTCTTC. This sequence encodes CASTLGEPNEQFF.

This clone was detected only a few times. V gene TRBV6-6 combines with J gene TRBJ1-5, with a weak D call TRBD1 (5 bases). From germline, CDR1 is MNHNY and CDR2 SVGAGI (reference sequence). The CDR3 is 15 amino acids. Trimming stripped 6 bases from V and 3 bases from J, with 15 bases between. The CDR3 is CASRPQAGLNQPQHF. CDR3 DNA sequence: TGTGCCAGCAGACCCCAGGCAGGGCTCAATCAGCCCCAGCATTTT.

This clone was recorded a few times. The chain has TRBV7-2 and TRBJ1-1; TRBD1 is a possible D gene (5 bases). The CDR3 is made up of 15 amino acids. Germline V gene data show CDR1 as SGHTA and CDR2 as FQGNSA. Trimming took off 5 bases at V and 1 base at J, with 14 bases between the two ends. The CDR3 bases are TGTGCCAGCAGCGTGTCATATCAGGGGAACACTGAAGCTTTCTTT. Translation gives CASSVSYQGNTEAFF.

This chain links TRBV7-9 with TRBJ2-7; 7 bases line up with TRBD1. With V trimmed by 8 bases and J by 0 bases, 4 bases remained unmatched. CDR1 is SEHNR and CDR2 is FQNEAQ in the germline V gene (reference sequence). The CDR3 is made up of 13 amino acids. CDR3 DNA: TGTGCCAGCCGGGACAGTTTCTCCTACGAGCAGTACTTC. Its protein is CASRDSFSYEQYF. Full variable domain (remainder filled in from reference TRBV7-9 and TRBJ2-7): DTGVSQNPRHKITKRGQNVTFRCDPISEHNRLYWYRQTLGQGPEFLTYFQNEAQLEKSRLLSDRFSAERPKGSFSTLEIQRTEQGDSAMYLCASRDSFSYEQYFGPGTRLTVT.

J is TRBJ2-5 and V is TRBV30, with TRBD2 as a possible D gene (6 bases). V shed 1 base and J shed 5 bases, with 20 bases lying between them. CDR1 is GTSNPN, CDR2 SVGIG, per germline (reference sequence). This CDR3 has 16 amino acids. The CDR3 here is CAWSGGYGTPGETQYF. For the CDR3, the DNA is TGTGCCTGGAGTGGGGGATACGGGACTCCCGGGGAGACCCAGTACTTC.

CDR3 protein: CATSRDFGEYGYTF. The CDR3 nucleotides are TGTGCCACCAGCAGAGATTTCGGGGAATATGGCTACACCTTC. The rearrangement joins TRBV15 to TRBJ1-2; D call uncertain. Germline V gene data show CDR1 as LNHNV and CDR2 as YYDKDF (reference sequence). This CDR3 has 14 residues. The V gene lost 0 bases and the J gene lost 5 bases, with 10 bases spanning the gap.

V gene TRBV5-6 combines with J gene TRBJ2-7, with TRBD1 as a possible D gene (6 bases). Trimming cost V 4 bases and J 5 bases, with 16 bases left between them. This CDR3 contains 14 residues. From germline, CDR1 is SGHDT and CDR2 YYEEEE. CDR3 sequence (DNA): TGTGCCAGCAGCGAAAACAGGGATTCGGACGAGCAGTACTTC. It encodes CASSENRDSDEQYF.

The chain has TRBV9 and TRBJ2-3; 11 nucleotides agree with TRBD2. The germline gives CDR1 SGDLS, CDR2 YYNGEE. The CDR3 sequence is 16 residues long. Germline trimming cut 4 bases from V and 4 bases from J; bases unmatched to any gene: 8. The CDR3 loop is CASSIVAGGAADTQYF. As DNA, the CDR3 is TGTGCCAGCAGCATTGTAGCGGGGGGGGCCGCAGATACGCAGTATTTT.

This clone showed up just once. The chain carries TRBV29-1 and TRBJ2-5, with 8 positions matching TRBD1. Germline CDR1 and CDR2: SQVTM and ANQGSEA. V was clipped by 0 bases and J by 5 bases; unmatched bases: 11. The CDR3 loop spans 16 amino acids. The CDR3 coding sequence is TGCAGCGTTGAAGATTCTATGTCAGGGGGCCGGGAGACCCAGTACTTC. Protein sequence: CSVEDSMSGGRETQYF. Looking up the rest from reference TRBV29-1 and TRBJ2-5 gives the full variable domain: SAVISQKPSRDICQRGTSLTIQCQVDSQVTMMFWYRQQPGQSLTLIATANQGSEATYESGFVIDKFPISRPNLTFSTLTVSNMSPEDSSIYLCSVEDSMSGGRETQYFGPGTRLLVL.

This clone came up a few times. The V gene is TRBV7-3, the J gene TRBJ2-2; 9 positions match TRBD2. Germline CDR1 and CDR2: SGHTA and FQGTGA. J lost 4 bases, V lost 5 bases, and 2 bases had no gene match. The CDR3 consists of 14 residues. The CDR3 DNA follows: TGTGCCAGCAGCCAGACTAGCGGCACCGGGGAGCTGTTTTTT. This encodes CASSQTSGTGELFF.

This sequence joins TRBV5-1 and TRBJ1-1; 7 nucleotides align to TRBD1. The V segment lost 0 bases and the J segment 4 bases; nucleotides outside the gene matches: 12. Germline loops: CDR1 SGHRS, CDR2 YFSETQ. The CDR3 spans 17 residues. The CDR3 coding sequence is TGCGCCAGCAGCTTGGTAGGGACAGACCCCGGCGGCACTGAAGCTTTCTTT. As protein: CASSLVGTDPGGTEAFF.

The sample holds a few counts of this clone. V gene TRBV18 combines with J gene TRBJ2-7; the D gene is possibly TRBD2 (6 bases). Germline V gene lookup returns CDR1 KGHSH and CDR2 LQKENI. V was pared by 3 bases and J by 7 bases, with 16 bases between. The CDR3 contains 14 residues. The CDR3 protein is CASSPRDSTLEQYF. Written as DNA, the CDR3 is TGTGCCAGCTCACCCCGGGACTCCACATTGGAGCAGTACTTC.